The clone carrying this T cell receptor (beta chain) was recorded many times. Its matching antigen is unknown. The sample belongs to a study of regulatory T cells in long-lasting Graves disease. Study results and caveats: Fewer public clonotypes were shared by new patients (just under 1,000) than by persistent patients (about 3,000). No thyroid tissue was studied; the work used peripheral blood only. Possibly, too few samples lowered accuracy.

The ends were cut back, 6 bases at V and 1 base at J, with 9 bases in the middle. This CDR3 comprises 13 residues. Per germline, CDR1 SEHNR and CDR2 FQNEAQ (reference sequence). As for time point: newly diagnosed GD, antithyroid drugs for less than 3 months. RNA from PBMCs was the source of the TCR library. HTBI primers from iRepertoire and Arm-PCR of CDR3 regions yielded the TCR beta libraries. MiXCR, run by TCRdb on the multiplex PCR reads, gives a single entry per CDR3 protein. The sample records about 450,000 distinct CDR3 sequences, roughly 15% being singletons. The same sample was also used in a study of T cells in Graves' hyperthyroidism and ophthalmopathy. From that report: Primed by the HTBI set, a first-round RT-PCR was run on the TCR CDR3.

The receptor's source is a woman between 25 and 40 years old with Graves disease. The source was peripheral blood mononuclear cells (PBMCs), collected at new diagnosis, from a patient treated with antithyroid drugs. The J gene is TRBJ1-1, the V gene TRBV7-9; maybe TRBD1 (5 bases). As DNA, the CDR3 is TGTGCCAGCAGTTCCACAGGGAACACTGAAGCTTTCTTT. Translation gives CASSSTGNTEAFF. Drawing the rest from reference TRBV7-9 and TRBJ1-1, the complete variable domain is DTGVSQNPRHKITKRGQNVTFRCDPISEHNRLYWYRQTLGQGPEFLTYFQNEAQLEKSRLLSDRFSAERPKGSFSTLEIQRTEQGDSAMYLCASSSTGNTEAFFGQGTRLTVV.